A single sample is the source of the 5 T cell receptor beta chains below, sequenced in a study of immune characterization of retroperitoneal liposarcoma. MiXCR, run by TCRdb on the PCR reads, gives a single entry per CDR3 protein. The data show about 10,000 distinct CDR3 sequences, under 30% seen once. Specimen: blood. These receptors were taken from a male donor with retroperitoneal liposarcoma.

The CDR3 is CATWGGASYEQFF. The CDR3 nucleotides are TGTGCCACCTGGGGGGGCGCATCCTACGAGCAGTTCTTC. The chain couples TRBV27 to TRBJ2-3; a possible D gene is TRBD2 (7 bases). The end of the DNA is better explained by TRBJ2-1, so the J call may be wrong. Germline values: CDR1 MNHEY, CDR2 SMNVEV (reference sequence). This CDR3 is built from 13 residues.

For this clonotype: A much larger clone differs from this one at a single base, so this may be a read error. In DNA, the CDR3 is TGTGCCAGCAGCTACCTTGGACTAGCGGGGGGGCCTAGGAATGAGCAGTACTTC. This sequence encodes CASSYLGLAGGPRNEQYF. This chain joins TRBV5-3 and TRBJ2-4; TRBD2 aligns across 15 bases. TRBV5-3 is sorted into the ORF group, with uncertain function. This CDR3 has 18 amino acids.

This clonotype turned up a few times. The rearrangement joins TRBV28 to TRBJ1-1; D may be TRBD1 (5 bases). CDR1 is MDHEN and CDR2 is SYDVKM in the germline V gene. The CDR3 has 15 residues. With 8 bases removed from V and 2 bases from J, the gap between germline ends came to 18 bases. The CDR3 nucleotides are TGTGCCAGCGGCCTACCGGGACGGGTTAACACTGAAGCTTTCTTT. Translation gives CASGLPGRVNTEAFF. The entire variable domain, with the rest obtained from reference TRBV28 and TRBJ1-1, is as follows: DVKVTQSSRYLVKRTGEKVFLECVQDMDHENMFWYRQDPGLGLRLIYFSYDVKMKEKGDIPEGYSVSREKKERFSLILESASTNQTSMYLCASGLPGRVNTEAFFGQGTRLTVV.

This chain links TRBV10-3 with TRBJ1-1; D is uncertain. V was pared by 7 bases and J by 1 base, with 13 bases between. CDR1 ENHRY and CDR2 SYGVKD come from the germline V gene. The CDR3 length is 14 residues. The CDR3 here is CAITRTEENTEAFF. The CDR3, as DNA: TGTGCCATCACCAGGACGGAGGAGAACACTGAAGCTTTCTTT.

Judged by abundance, this clonotype is medium-sized. CDR3 sequence: CASRKGADGELFF. The CDR3 bases are TGTGCCAGCAGGAAGGGGGCGGACGGGGAGCTGTTTTTT. The chain combines TRBV6-1 with TRBJ2-2, with 7 bases lining up with TRBD1. Unmatched junction bases numbered 5, after V lost 6 bases and J lost 7 bases. Germline-derived CDR1 and CDR2 are MNHNS and SASEGT. This CDR3 is built from 13 residues.